The 20 T cell receptor beta chains presented below share a single source sample, sequenced in a study of T cells in localized non-small cell lung cancer. The data were produced by immunoSEQ multiplex PCR, yet TCRdb's version contains in-frame clones alone and is incomplete. The sample includes more than 20,000 clones, over 80% seen only once; the top ten take less than 15%. The sample was PBMCs, taken before any cancer treatment. The source of these receptors is a man aged 40-75 years with stage II squamous cell lung carcinoma.

This chain connects TRBV29-1 to TRBJ2-1; 10 nucleotides match TRBD1. V was clipped by 7 bases and J by 6 bases; unmatched bases: 12. The CDR3 consists of 15 residues. Germline loops: CDR1 SQVTM, CDR2 ANQGSEA. Written as DNA, the CDR3 is TGCAGCGCCCCAGACAGGGGGCGTCTGATCAATGAGCAGTTCTTC. This encodes CSAPDRGRLINEQFF.

This clone was seen once. The CDR3 DNA reads TGCAGCGTCGAGGGACAGAACACCGGGGAGCTGTTTTTT. Residues: CSVEGQNTGELFF. The J gene is TRBJ2-2, the V gene TRBV29-1; possibly TRBD1 for D (6 bases). The V end lost 6 bases, the J end lost 1 base, and 9 bases lay between the germline ends. Germline assignment: CDR1 SQVTM and CDR2 ANQGSEA. The CDR3 has 13 amino acids.

This chain joins TRBV5-6 and TRBJ2-2; no definite D call. CDR1 is SGHDT and CDR2 is YYEEEE in the germline V gene. This CDR3 has 12 amino acids. V lost 3 bases and J 8 bases, leaving 8 bases between the germline ends. Written as DNA, the CDR3 is TGTGCCAGCAGCTCGCCTGCGGGGGAGCTGTTTTTT. Protein: CASSSPAGELFF. Using reference TRBV5-6 and TRBJ2-2 for the parts outside the CDR3, the full variable domain is DAGVTQSPTHLIKTRGQQVTLRCSPKSGHDTVSWYQQALGQGPQFIFQYYEEEERQRGNFPDRFSGHQFPNYSSELNVNALLLGDSALYLCASSSPAGELFFGEGSRLTVL.

V gene TRBV19 combines with J gene TRBJ2-1; possibly TRBD1 for D (5 bases). CDR3 size: 15 residues. V was trimmed by 3 bases and J by 10 bases, leaving 19 bases between them. The germline V gene encodes CDR1 LNHDA and CDR2 SQIVND (reference sequence). This CDR3 is CASSIGWQGGSEQFF. As DNA, the CDR3 is TGTGCCAGTAGTATCGGCTGGCAGGGCGGTAGCGAGCAGTTCTTC.

The chain carries TRBV4-3 and TRBJ1-2; D perhaps matches TRBD1 (5 bases). There are 15 residues in the CDR3. Trimming left V 1 base short and J 6 bases short, with 15 bases between. The germline gives CDR1 LGHNA, CDR2 YSLEER. The CDR3 is CASSQVALRGDGYTF. The CDR3 DNA reads TGCGCCAGCAGCCAAGTCGCGTTGAGAGGGGATGGCTACACCTTC.

This chain joins TRBV13 and TRBJ1-1; D remains ambiguous. This CDR3 region has 13 residues. The V and J ends lost 5 bases and 1 base respectively, with 8 bases between them. Germline V gives CDR1 PRHDT, CDR2 FYEKMQ (reference sequence). The CDR3 DNA is TGTGCCAGCAGCGAGAACAGGAACACTGAAGCTTTCTTT. Protein: CASSENRNTEAFF.

This clone was observed once. This chain joins TRBV6-6 and TRBJ2-7; 9 bases agree with TRBD2. This CDR3 has 15 amino acids. Germline lookup yields CDR1 MNHNY and CDR2 SVGAGI (reference sequence). V lost 2 bases, J lost 3 bases, and 5 bases stayed unmatched. CDR3 residues: CASSYVSSGDYEQYF. Here the CDR3 DNA reads TGTGCCAGCAGTTACGTGTCTAGCGGGGACTACGAGCAGTACTTC.

This sequence joins TRBV2 and TRBJ1-6; TRBD1 is a possible D gene (5 bases). The CDR3 extends over 14 amino acids. V dropped 2 bases and J dropped 8 bases, with 10 bases sitting between them. Germline-derived CDR1 and CDR2 are SNHLY and FYNNEI. CDR3 bases: TGTGCCAGCAGTGAAAGGGGTAAGGATTCACCCCTCCACTTT. This sequence encodes CASSERGKDSPLHF.

The rearrangement links TRBV27 to TRBJ1-5; 10 nucleotides agree with TRBD1. The CDR3 runs to 16 residues. The V and J ends lost 4 bases and 0 bases, in that order; junction bases with no gene match: 3. Germline assignment: CDR1 MNHEY and CDR2 SMNVEV (reference sequence). The CDR3 loop reads CASSSGTGVSNQPQHF. CDR3 in DNA: TGTGCCAGCAGTTCGGGGACAGGGGTTAGCAATCAGCCCCAGCATTTT.

The V call is TRBV10-2, the J call TRBJ1-1; 8 bases map to TRBD1. The CDR3 loop spans 14 amino acids. Unmatched junction bases numbered 10, after V lost 7 bases and J lost 6 bases. Germline V gene sequence: CDR1 WSHSY, CDR2 SAAADI. The CDR3 region is CASTRDRNKAEAFF. The CDR3 DNA reads TGCGCCAGCACCAGGGACAGGAATAAGGCTGAAGCTTTCTTT.

V is TRBV30 and J is TRBJ1-2, with D hard to call. This CDR3 comprises 12 residues. The germline V and J ends were trimmed by 4 bases and 5 bases, with 11 bases remaining between them. From germline, CDR1 is GTSNPN and CDR2 SVGIG (reference sequence). The CDR3 sequence: CAWTSSSYGYTF. CDR3 nucleotide sequence: TGTGCCTGGACCTCAAGTAGTTATGGCTACACCTTC.

The chain recombines TRBV19 with TRBJ2-2; 8 nucleotides match TRBD1. Trimming at V came to 3 bases and at J to 4 bases, leaving 1 base not matched to a gene. This CDR3 region has 14 residues. Germline assignment: CDR1 LNHDA and CDR2 SQIVND (reference sequence). This CDR3 is CASSITGGTGELFF. The CDR3 bases are TGTGCCAGTAGTATTACAGGGGGCACCGGGGAGCTGTTTTTT. Full variable domain (remainder filled in from reference TRBV19 and TRBJ2-2): DGGITQSPKYLFRKEGQNVTLSCEQNLNHDAMYWYRQDPGQGLRLIYYSQIVNDFQKGDIAEGYSVSREKKESFPLTVTSAQKNPTAFYLCASSITGGTGELFFGEGSRLTVL.

This sequence joins TRBV5-6 and TRBJ1-2; maybe TRBD1 (5 bases). The CDR3 has 14 amino acids. CDR1 and CDR2 from the germline V gene are SGHDT and YYEEEE. Trimming left V 7 bases short and J 1 base short, with 14 bases between. The CDR3 DNA is TGTGCCAGCCTCCAGATTCAGGGTAACTATGGCTACACCTTC. Residues: CASLQIQGNYGYTF.

The chain uses TRBV2 and TRBJ2-7; weak D call: TRBD2 (5 bases). CDR3 length: 14 amino acids. V was pared by 1 base and J by 3 bases, with 10 bases between. Germline V CDR1 and CDR2: SNHLY, FYNNEI. This CDR3 is CASSEGDGGYEQYF. DNA for the CDR3: TGTGCCAGCAGTGAAGGAGACGGAGGCTACGAGCAGTACTTC.

This rearrangement joins TRBV6-1 to TRBJ1-4, with D possibly being TRBD1 (6 bases). There are 13 residues in the CDR3. The germline CDR1 and CDR2 sequences are MNHNS and SASEGT. V lost 2 bases, J lost 5 bases, and 6 bases lay in between. The CDR3 coding sequence is TGTGCCAGCAGTGAAAGGGGGAATGAAAAACTGTTTTTT. Translation: CASSERGNEKLFF.

This clone has just one count. V gene TRBV18 combines with J gene TRBJ1-2; possibly TRBD1 for D (5 bases). The CDR3 totals 14 residues. V gave up 3 bases and J gave up 4 bases, with 12 bases separating them. Germline CDR1 KGHSH, CDR2 LQKENI. DNA for the CDR3: TGTGCCAGCTCACCGGCTTCCAGGGCCTATGGCTACACCTTC. This codes for CASSPASRAYGYTF.

The chain uses TRBV7-9 and TRBJ2-5, with D unclear. V was trimmed by 1 base and J by 4 bases, leaving 4 bases between them. The CDR3 is made up of 12 amino acids. Germline-derived CDR1 and CDR2 are SEHNR and FQNEAQ (reference sequence). In nucleotides, the CDR3 is TGTGCCAGCAGCTTAGATGGAGAGACCCAGTACTTC. Translated, it gives CASSLDGETQYF.

This sequence joins TRBV27 and TRBJ2-7, with 10 nucleotides matching TRBD1. From germline, CDR1 is MNHEY and CDR2 SMNVEV (reference sequence). The CDR3 totals 14 residues. The junction had 5 bases not matched to a gene; V was cut back by 5 bases and J by 4 bases. CDR3 sequence: CASSPLGQGYEQYF. The DNA for the CDR3 is TGTGCCAGCAGTCCCCTGGGACAGGGGTACGAGCAGTACTTC.

The V call is TRBV11-2, the J call TRBJ2-2, with 10 bases that match TRBD2. The germline CDR1 and CDR2 sequences are SGHAT and FQNNGV. V lost 5 bases and J lost 3; bases outside the gene matches: 3. This CDR3 is built from 15 residues. The CDR3: CASSASGRDTGELFF. CDR3 sequence (DNA): TGTGCCAGCAGCGCGAGCGGGAGGGACACCGGGGAGCTGTTTTTT. The variable domain in full, completed from reference TRBV11-2 and TRBJ2-2, reads EAGVAQSPRYKIIEKRQSVAFWCNPISGHATLYWYQQILGQGPKLLIQFQNNGVVDDSQLPKDRFSAERLKGVDSTLKIQPAKLEDSAVYLCASSASGRDTGELFFGEGSRLTVL.

The chain employs TRBV9 and TRBJ2-1; TRBD1 matches at 10 bases. Germline CDR1 SGDLS, CDR2 YYNGEE. With 3 bases clipped from V and 8 bases from J, the junction kept 8 bases outside the gene matches. CDR3 length equals 15 residues. CDR3 amino acids: CASSARDRGGDEQFF. The CDR3, as DNA: TGTGCCAGCAGCGCCCGGGACAGGGGTGGCGATGAGCAGTTCTTC.